The source of this T cell receptor beta chain is a study of blood T cell repertoires in COVID-19. V was pared by 5 bases and J by 5 bases, with 19 bases between. The CDR3 consists of 16 residues. Germline CDR1 reads SGHNT; CDR2 reads YENEEA. Assay used: immunoSEQ multiplex PCR; TCRdb lists only in-frame clones, some missing. The sample lists about 50,000 clones; about nine tenths were seen once. The gene calls are TRBV11-3 and TRBJ2-1; TRBD2 is a possible D gene (6 bases). This clonotype was obtained from a woman older than 75 with COVID-19, enrolled during active disease. The sequenced material came from peripheral blood. CDR3 DNA sequence: TGTGCCAGCAGCCAACTCAAGGCGGGGATCAACAATGAGCAGTTCTTC. It is translated as CASSQLKAGINNEQFF.